This record looks at one T cell receptor beta chain sequence and its context. Regarding donors, all were healthy bone marrow donors. This sample stems from a study of cytomegalovirus exposure and HLA in healthy donors. About the research overall: Researchers found that approximately 80% of under 450 genotyped donors fell within the Caucasian-associated ancestry cluster.

The primer mix had 60 Vbeta and 13 Jbeta primers. TCRdb's copy holds only in-frame clones and misses some; the assay was immunoSEQ multiplex PCR. This table has about 150,000 clones, roughly 80% appearing once. The TCR comes from a man between 50 and 59 years old in good health and CMV-seropositive. Sequencing was performed on PBMCs.

CDR3 coding DNA: TGTGCCAGCAGCCCCCCCCGGGAGGCGACTGAAGCTTTCTTT. Its translation: CASSPPREATEAFF. The gene calls are TRBV21-1 and TRBJ1-1. TRBV21-1 is assigned pseudogene status. The CDR3 extends over 14 amino acids.